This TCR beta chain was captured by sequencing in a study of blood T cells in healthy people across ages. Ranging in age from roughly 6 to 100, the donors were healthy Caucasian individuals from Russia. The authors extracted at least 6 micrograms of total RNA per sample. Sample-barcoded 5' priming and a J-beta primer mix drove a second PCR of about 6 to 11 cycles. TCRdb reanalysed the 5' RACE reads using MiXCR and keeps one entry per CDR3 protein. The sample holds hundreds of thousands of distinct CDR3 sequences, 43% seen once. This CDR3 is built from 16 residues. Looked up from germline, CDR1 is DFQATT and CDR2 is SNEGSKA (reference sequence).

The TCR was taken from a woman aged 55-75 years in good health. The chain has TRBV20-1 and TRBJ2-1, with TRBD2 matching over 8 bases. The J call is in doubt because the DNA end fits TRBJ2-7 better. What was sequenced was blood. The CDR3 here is CSARDQAGVPYNEQYF. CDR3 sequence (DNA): TGCAGTGCTAGAGATCAAGCGGGAGTACCCTACAATGAGCAGTACTTC.